This T cell receptor (beta chain) is drawn from a study of blood T cell repertoires in COVID-19. Profiling relied on immunoSEQ multiplex PCR, and the TCRdb table lists in-frame clones only, not all of them. The table has tens of thousands of clones, over 65% seen once. Sequenced material: peripheral blood. The sequence derives from a man aged 80 or over with acute or convalescent COVID-19.

CDR3: CASSYSGGLYGYTF. CDR3 bases: TGTGCCAGCAGTTACTCGGGGGGGCTCTATGGCTACACCTTC. This chain uses TRBV6-5 with TRBJ1-2; perhaps TRBD1 as D (6 bases). The CDR3 covers 14 residues. The germline V gene has CDR1 MNHEY and CDR2 SVGAGI. Trimming took off 0 bases at V and 4 bases at J, with 9 bases between the two ends.